This T cell receptor beta chain came from a study of identical twins. The CDR3 covers 13 residues. Losses at the gene ends were 3 bases for V and 5 bases for J; bases not matched to a gene: 3. Per germline, CDR1 MNHEY and CDR2 SMNVEV (reference sequence). This clonotype was seen ten or more times. TCRdb itself ran the 5' RACE reads through MiXCR, one entry per CDR3 protein. This table holds more than 400,000 distinct CDR3 sequences, around 15% found once. This sample also appeared in a second study, on yellow fever vaccine responses in identical twins. That report adds: Twins' vaccine T cell responses reportedly seemed partly convergent and partly personalized.

The gene calls are TRBV27 and TRBJ2-5; TRBD1 matches at 7 bases. This clonotype was sampled from a young woman in good health. Sequences were obtained from CD4+ T cells sorted from blood. The DNA for the CDR3 is TGTGCCAGCAGTTTGACAGGGATGGAGACCCAGTACTTC. Amino acids: CASSLTGMETQYF.